Sequencing of this T cell receptor (beta chain) was carried out in a study of T cell clonality in common variable immunodeficiency. Study results and limitations: Shared TCRbeta clones were fewer between CVID subjects than controls.

This clone was observed at least ten times. Its antigen is still unknown. Control and CVID samples contributed equal amounts of genomic DNA. Clones were read by immunoSEQ multiplex PCR, and TCRdb kept only the in-frame ones, dropping some. The specimen has 55,000 to 65,000 clones, none found just once. The sample comprised peripheral blood mononuclear cells. The receptor was derived from a person between 18 and 70 years old in good health.

Incomplete CDR3 DNA: TGTGCCAGCGGGGGGGCGGCGGGACGATACAATGAG. It translates to CASGGAAGRYNE. The full-length CDR3 reads as CASGGAAGRYNEQFF. The chain is built from TRBV6-2 or TRBV6-3 and TRBJ2-1; D is perhaps TRBD2 (7 bases). The read terminates 3 residues before the CDR3 end, so the remaining end is supplied by the germline J gene. The CDR3 consists of 15 residues. In germline, CDR1 is MNHEY, CDR2 SVGEGT. Trimming took off 8 bases at V and 4 bases at J, with 18 bases between the two ends.